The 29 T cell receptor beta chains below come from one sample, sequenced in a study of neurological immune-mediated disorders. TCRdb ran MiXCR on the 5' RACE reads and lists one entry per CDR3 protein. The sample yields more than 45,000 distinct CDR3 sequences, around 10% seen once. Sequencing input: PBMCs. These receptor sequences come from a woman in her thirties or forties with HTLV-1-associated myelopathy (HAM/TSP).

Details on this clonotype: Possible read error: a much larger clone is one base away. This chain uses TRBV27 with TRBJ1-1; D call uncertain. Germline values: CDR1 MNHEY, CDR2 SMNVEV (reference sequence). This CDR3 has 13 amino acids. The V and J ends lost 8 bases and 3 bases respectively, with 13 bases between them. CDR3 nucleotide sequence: TGTGCCAGCCGGACTCACGGGTACACTGAAGCTTTCTTT. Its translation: CASRTHGYTEAFF.

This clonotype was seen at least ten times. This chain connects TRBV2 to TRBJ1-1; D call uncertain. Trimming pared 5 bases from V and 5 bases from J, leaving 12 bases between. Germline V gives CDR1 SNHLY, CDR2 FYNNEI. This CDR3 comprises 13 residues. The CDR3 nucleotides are TGTGCCAGCAGTTACAGTGGAAGAACTGAAGCTTTCTTT. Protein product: CASSYSGRTEAFF.

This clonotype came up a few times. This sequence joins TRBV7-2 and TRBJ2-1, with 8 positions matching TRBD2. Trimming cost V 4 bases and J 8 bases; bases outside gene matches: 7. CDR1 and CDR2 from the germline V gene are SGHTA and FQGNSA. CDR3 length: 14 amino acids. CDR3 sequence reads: CASSSGGGRYEQFF. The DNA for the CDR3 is TGTGCCAGCAGCTCGGGCGGGGGGAGGTATGAGCAGTTCTTC.

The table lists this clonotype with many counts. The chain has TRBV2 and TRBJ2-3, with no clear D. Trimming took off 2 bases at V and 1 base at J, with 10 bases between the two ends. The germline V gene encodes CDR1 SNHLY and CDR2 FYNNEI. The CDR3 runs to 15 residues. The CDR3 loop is CASSEMPARTDTQYF. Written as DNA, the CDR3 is TGTGCCAGCAGTGAAATGCCAGCGCGCACAGATACGCAGTATTTT. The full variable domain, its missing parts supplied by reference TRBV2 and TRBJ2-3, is EPEVTQTPSHQVTQMGQEVILRCVPISNHLYFYWYRQILGQKVEFLVSFYNNEISEKSEIFDDQFSVERPDGSNFTLKIRSTKLEDSAMYFCASSEMPARTDTQYFGPGTRLTVL.

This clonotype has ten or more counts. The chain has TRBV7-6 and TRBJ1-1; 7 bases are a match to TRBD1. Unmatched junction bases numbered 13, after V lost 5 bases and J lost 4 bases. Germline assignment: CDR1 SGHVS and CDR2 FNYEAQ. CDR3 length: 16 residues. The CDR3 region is CASSPLTGALATEAFF. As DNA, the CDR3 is TGTGCCAGCAGCCCTCTTACAGGGGCATTGGCCACTGAAGCTTTCTTT.

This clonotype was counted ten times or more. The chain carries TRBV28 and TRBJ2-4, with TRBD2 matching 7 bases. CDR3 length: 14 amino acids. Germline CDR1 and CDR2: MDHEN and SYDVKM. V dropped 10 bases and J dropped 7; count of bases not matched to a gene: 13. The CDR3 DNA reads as TGTGCCACGCAGGGAGGGCAGGGCAGGAACATTCAGTACTTC. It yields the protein CATQGGQGRNIQYF.

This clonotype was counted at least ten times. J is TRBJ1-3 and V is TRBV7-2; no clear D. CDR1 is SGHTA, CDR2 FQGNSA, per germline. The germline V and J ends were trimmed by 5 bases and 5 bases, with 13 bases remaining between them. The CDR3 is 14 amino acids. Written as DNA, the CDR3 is TGTGCCAGCAGCCCCCGACGGGCGCGAAACACCATATATTTT. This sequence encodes CASSPRRARNTIYF. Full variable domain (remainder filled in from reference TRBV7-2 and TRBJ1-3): GAGVSQSPSNKVTEKGKDVELRCDPISGHTALYWYRQSLGQGLEFLIYFQGNSAPDKSGLPSDRFSAERTGGSVSTLTIQRTQQEDSAVYLCASSPRRARNTIYFGEGSWLTVV.

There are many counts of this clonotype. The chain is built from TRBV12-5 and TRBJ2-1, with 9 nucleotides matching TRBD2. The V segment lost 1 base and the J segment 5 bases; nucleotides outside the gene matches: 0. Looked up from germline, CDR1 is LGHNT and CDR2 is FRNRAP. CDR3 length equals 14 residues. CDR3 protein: CASGLGTSDNEQFF. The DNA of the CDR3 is TGTGCTAGTGGTTTGGGGACTAGCGACAATGAGCAGTTCTTC.

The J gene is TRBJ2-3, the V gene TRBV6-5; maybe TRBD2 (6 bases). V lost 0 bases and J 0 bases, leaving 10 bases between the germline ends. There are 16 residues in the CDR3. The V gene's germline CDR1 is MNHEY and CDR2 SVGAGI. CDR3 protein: CASSYSAGLSTDTQYF. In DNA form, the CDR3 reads TGTGCCAGCAGTTACTCCGCGGGACTGAGCACAGATACGCAGTATTTT.

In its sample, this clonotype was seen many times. This CDR3 reads CASSLDPPGTSGRDTQYF. DNA for the CDR3: TGCGCCAGCAGCTTGGACCCCCCCGGGACTAGCGGCCGAGATACGCAGTATTTT. V is TRBV5-1 and J is TRBJ2-3, with TRBD2 identical over 11 bases. The V segment lost 0 bases and the J segment 5 bases; nucleotides outside the gene matches: 11. CDR3 size: 18 residues. CDR1 SGHRS and CDR2 YFSETQ come from the germline V gene.

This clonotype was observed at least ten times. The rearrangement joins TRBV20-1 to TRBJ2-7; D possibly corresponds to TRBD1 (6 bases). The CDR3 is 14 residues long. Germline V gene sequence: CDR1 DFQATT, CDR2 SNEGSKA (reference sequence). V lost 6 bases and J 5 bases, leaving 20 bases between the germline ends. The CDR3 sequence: CSADTGQGVHEQYF. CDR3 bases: TGCAGTGCCGATACGGGACAAGGGGTCCACGAGCAGTACTTC.

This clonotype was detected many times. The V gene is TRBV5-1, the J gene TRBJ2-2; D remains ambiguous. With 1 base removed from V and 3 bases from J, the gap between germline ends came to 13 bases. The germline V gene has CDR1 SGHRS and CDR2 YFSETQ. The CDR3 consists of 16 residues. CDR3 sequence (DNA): TGCGCCAGCAGCTTGTGGGCAGCTTCGGACACCGGGGAGCTGTTTTTT. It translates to CASSLWAASDTGELFF.

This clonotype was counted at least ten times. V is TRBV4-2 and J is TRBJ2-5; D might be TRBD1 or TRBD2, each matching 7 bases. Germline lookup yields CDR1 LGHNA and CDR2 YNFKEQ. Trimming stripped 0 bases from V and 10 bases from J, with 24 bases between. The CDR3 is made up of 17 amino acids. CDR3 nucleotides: TGTGCCAGCAGCCAAGAGTGGGGGGGACTGGCCAGGGGGAACCAGTACTTC. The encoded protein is CASSQEWGGLARGNQYF.

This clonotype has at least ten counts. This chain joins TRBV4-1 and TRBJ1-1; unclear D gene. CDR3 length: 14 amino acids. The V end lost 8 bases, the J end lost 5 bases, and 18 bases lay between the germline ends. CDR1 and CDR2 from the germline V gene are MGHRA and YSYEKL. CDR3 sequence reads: CASRGVLRGTEAFF. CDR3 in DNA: TGCGCCAGCCGCGGTGTCCTGCGAGGTACTGAAGCTTTCTTT.

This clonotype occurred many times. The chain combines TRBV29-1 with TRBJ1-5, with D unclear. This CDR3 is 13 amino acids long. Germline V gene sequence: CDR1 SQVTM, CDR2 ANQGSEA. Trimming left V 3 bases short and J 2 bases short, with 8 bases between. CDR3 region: CSVDEGGNQPQHF. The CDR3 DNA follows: TGCAGCGTTGATGAGGGAGGCAATCAGCCCCAGCATTTT.

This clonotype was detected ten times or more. The CDR3 here is CASSRQVLSTDTQYF. The CDR3 DNA reads as TGTGCCAGCAGCCGGCAGGTCCTTAGCACAGATACGCAGTATTTT. This chain joins TRBV3-1 and TRBJ2-3; D unresolved. The CDR3 extends over 15 amino acids. Germline assignment: CDR1 LGHDT and CDR2 YNNKEL (reference sequence). V lost 4 bases, J lost 0 bases, and 11 bases lay in between.

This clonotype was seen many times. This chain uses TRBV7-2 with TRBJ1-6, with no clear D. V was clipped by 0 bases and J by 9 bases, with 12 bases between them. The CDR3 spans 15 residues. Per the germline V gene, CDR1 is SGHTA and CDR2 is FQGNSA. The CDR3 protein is CASSLARQDPSPLHF. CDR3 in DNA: TGTGCCAGCAGCTTAGCCCGGCAGGACCCTTCACCCCTCCACTTT. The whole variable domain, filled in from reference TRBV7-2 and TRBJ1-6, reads GAGVSQSPSNKVTEKGKDVELRCDPISGHTALYWYRQSLGQGLEFLIYFQGNSAPDKSGLPSDRFSAERTGGSVSTLTIQRTQQEDSAVYLCASSLARQDPSPLHFGNGTRLTVT.

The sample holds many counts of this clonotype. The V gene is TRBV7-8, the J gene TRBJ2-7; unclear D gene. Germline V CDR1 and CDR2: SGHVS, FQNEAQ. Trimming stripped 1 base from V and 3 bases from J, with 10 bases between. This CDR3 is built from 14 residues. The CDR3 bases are TGTGCCAGCAGCTTAGTGGCGGATTTCTACGAGCAGTACTTC. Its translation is CASSLVADFYEQYF.

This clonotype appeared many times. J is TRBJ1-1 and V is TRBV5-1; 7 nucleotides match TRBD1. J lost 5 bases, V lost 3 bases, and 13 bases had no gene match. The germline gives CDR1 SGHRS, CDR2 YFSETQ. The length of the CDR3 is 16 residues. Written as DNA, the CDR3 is TGCGCCAGCAGCTCCTCCTCCGGGACAGCGGAAACTGAAGCTTTCTTT. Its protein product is CASSSSSGTAETEAFF.

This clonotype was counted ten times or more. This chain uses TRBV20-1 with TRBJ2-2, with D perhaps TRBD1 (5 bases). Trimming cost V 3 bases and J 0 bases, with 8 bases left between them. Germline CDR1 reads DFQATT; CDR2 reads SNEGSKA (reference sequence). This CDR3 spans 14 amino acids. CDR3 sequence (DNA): TGCAGTGCTAGTGACAGATCGAACACCGGGGAGCTGTTTTTT. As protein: CSASDRSNTGELFF.

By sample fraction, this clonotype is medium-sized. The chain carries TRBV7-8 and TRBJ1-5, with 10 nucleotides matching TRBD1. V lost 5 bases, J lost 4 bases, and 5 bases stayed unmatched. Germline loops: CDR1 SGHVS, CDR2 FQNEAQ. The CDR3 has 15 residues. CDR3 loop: CASSAGQGENQPQHF. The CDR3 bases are TGTGCCAGCAGCGCCGGACAGGGGGAAAATCAGCCCCAGCATTTT.

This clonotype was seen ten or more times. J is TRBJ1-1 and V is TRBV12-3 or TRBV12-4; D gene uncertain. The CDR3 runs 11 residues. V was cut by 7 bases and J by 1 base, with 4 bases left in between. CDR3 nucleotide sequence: TGTGCCAGCACCGGGAACACTGAAGCTTTCTTT. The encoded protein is CASTGNTEAFF.

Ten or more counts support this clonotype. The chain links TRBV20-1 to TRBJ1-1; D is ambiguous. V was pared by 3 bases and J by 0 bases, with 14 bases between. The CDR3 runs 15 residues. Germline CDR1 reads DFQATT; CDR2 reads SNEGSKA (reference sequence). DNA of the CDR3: TGCAGTGCTAGGAACCGTCGAACTCTGAACACTGAAGCTTTCTTT. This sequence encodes CSARNRRTLNTEAFF.

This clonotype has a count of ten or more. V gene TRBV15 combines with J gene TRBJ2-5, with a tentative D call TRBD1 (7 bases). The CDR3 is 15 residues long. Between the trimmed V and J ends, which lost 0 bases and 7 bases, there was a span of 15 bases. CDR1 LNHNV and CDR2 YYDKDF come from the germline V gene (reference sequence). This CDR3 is CATSREGRQGGTQYF. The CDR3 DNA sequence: TGTGCCACCAGCAGAGAGGGGAGACAGGGAGGGACCCAGTACTTC.

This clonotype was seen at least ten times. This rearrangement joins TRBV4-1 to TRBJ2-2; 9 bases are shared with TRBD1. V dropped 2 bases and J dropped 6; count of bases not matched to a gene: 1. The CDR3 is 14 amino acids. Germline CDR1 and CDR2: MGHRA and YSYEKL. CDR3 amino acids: CASSQYRGPGELFF. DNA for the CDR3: TGCGCCAGCAGCCAATACAGGGGGCCCGGGGAGCTGTTTTTT.

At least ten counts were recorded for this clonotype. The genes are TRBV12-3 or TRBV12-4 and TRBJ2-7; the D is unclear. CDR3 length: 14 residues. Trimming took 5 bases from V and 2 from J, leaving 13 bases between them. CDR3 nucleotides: TGTGCCAGCAGTCCGGCCCTGTCCACCTACGAGCAGTACTTC. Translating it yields CASSPALSTYEQYF.

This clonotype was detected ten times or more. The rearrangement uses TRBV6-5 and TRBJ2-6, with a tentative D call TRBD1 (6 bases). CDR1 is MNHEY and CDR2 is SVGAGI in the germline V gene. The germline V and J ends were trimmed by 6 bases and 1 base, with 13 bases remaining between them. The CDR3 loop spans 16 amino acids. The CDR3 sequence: CASRTGQPSGANVLTF. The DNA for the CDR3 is TGTGCCAGCAGAACAGGACAGCCTTCTGGGGCCAACGTCCTGACTTTC.

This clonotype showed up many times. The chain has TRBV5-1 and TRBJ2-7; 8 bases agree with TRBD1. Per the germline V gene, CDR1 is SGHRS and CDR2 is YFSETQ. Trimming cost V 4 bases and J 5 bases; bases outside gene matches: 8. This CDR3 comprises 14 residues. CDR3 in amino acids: CASSLRQGNHEQYF. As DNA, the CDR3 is TGCGCCAGCAGCCTGAGACAGGGGAACCACGAGCAGTACTTC.

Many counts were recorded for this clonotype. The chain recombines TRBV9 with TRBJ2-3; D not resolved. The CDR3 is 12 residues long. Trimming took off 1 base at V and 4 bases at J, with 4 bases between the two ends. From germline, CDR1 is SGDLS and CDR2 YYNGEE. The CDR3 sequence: CASSVRADTQYF. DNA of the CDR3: TGTGCCAGCAGCGTACGCGCAGATACGCAGTATTTT.